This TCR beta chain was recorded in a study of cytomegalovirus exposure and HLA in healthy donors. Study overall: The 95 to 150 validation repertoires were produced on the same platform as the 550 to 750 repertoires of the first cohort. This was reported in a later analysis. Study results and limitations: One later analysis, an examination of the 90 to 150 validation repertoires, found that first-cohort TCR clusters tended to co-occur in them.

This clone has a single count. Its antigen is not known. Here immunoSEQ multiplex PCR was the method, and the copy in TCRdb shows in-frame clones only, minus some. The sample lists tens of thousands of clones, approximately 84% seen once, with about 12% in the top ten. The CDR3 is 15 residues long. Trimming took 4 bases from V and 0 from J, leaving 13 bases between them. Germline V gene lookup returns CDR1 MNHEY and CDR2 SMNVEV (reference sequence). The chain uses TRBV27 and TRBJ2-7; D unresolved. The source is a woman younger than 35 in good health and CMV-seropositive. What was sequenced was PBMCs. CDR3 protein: CASSSETASSYEQYF. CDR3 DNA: TGTGCCAGCAGTTCGGAGACCGCCAGCTCCTACGAGCAGTACTTC.